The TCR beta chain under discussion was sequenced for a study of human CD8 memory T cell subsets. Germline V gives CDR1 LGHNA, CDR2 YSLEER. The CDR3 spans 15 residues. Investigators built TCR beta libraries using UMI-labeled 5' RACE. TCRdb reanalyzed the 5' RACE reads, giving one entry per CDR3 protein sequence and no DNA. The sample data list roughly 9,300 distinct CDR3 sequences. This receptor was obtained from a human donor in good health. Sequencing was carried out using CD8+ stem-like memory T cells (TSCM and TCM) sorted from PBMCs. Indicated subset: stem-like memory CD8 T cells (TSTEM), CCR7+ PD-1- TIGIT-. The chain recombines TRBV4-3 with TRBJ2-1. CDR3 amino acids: CASSQDGESYNEQFF.